This passage covers 14 T cell receptor beta chains from one sample sequenced in a study of T-cell reconstitution after alpha-beta-depleted transplantation in children. Library preparation (for TCRbeta) was performed with unique molecular identifiers. TCRdb analysed the PCR reads with MiXCR anew, one entry per CDR3 protein. The sample lists approximately 300,000 distinct CDR3 sequences, around 9.1% occurring once. This specimen consisted of PBMCs, obtained before TCRalphabeta/CD19-depleted stem cell transplant. The receptors were sampled from a boy younger than two with acute myeloid leukemia, due to receive a stem cell transplant.

The chain has TRBV5-6 and TRBJ2-3; TRBD2 matches at 7 bases. The V and J ends lost 1 base and 2 bases, in that order; junction bases with no gene match: 7. CDR1 is SGHDT, CDR2 YYEEEE, per germline. This CDR3 has 16 amino acids. CDR3 nucleotides: TGTGCCAGCAGCTTGCTAGCGGACTATGTCACAGATACGCAGTATTTT. It encodes CASSLLADYVTDTQYF.

This clonotype has a count of ten or more. The chain is built from TRBV7-9 and TRBJ1-4; no reliable D call. Germline CDR1 and CDR2: SEHNR and FQNEAQ (reference sequence). Trimming took off 5 bases at V and 5 bases at J, with 15 bases between the two ends. This CDR3 is 15 amino acids long. The CDR3 nucleotides are TGTGCCAGCAGCCCCTGGGAGGCGGAAAATGAAAAACTGTTTTTT. Its translation: CASSPWEAENEKLFF.

Worth noting for this clonotype: No DNA is shown, since the ends of the CDR3 on it are uncertain; the CDR3 is the one TCRdb lists. The chain combines TRBV7-5 with TRBJ2-5; TRBD1 is the table's D call, not checked against the DNA. TRBV7-5 is assigned pseudogene status. The CDR3 extends over 14 residues, inclusive of both ends. The CDR3 sequence is CISVSAGTGETQYF.

This clonotype was observed at least ten times. The J gene is TRBJ2-7, the V gene TRBV12-3 or TRBV12-4; D might be TRBD1 or TRBD2, each matching 5 bases. V was shortened by 3 bases and J by 5 bases, with 17 bases between the two germline ends. CDR3 size: 15 residues. CDR3 bases: TGTGCCAGCAGTTTTCTGGCGAGCGTGGGGGACGAGCAGTACTTC. Translating it yields CASSFLASVGDEQYF.

This clonotype was found many times. CDR3: CSTRPPQGAGTDTQYF. The CDR3, as DNA: TGCAGCACTCGCCCCCCACAGGGGGCTGGCACAGATACGCAGTATTTT. The V and J genes are TRBV29-1 and TRBJ2-3; 9 bases map to TRBD1. Germline lookup yields CDR1 SQVTM and CDR2 ANQGSEA. The CDR3 totals 16 residues. The ends lost 8 bases at V and 1 base at J; junction bases unmatched: 13.

The sample holds many counts of this clonotype. V is TRBV28 and J is TRBJ2-7; TRBD1 matches at 8 bases. The CDR3 runs 17 residues. From germline, CDR1 is MDHEN and CDR2 SYDVKM. The trim removed 3 bases at V and 6 bases at J, leaving 16 bases unmatched. The CDR3 protein is CASSLPGGRGPYSEQYF. Here the CDR3 DNA reads TGTGCCAGCAGTTTGCCCGGGGGCAGGGGGCCCTACAGCGAGCAGTACTTC.

CDR3: CASSLGRTPNTEAFF. DNA of the CDR3: TGTGCCAGCAGTTTGGGGAGGACGCCCAACACTGAAGCTTTCTTT. The chain combines TRBV27 with TRBJ1-1; D is unresolved. The CDR3 is 15 residues long. Germline CDR1 reads MNHEY; CDR2 reads SMNVEV (reference sequence). The V and J ends lost 3 bases and 2 bases respectively, with 13 bases between them.

This clonotype was counted at least ten times. The chain is built from TRBV10-3 and TRBJ1-1, with D possibly TRBD1 on 5 matching bases. CDR3 length: 14 residues. Trimming pared 4 bases from V and 3 bases from J, leaving 12 bases between. Germline assignment: CDR1 ENHRY and CDR2 SYGVKD. The CDR3 reads CAISAMGGDTEAFF. CDR3 nucleotide sequence: TGTGCCATCAGTGCGATGGGAGGGGACACTGAAGCTTTCTTT.

Ten or more counts support this clonotype. One end of the junction varies from germline; a read error may be responsible. The chain combines TRBV12-3 or TRBV12-4 with TRBJ2-1; perhaps TRBD2 as D (5 bases). The CDR3 contains 13 residues. For the CDR3, the DNA is TGTGCCAGCAGTGTGGACTCCTTCAATGAGCAGTTCTTC. Translated, it gives CASSVDSFNEQFF.

This clonotype was seen ten or more times. The rearrangement uses TRBV7-2 and TRBJ2-5; either TRBD1 or TRBD2 may fit D (5 bases each). Trimming took off 0 bases at V and 5 bases at J, with 13 bases between the two ends. The CDR3 covers 15 residues. Germline CDR1 SGHTA, CDR2 FQGNSA. The CDR3 DNA reads TGTGCCAGCAGCTTAGCGGGGGTGGGTTCTGAGACCCAGTACTTC. It yields the protein CASSLAGVGSETQYF.

Only a few counts were recorded for this clonotype. The chain uses TRBV2 and TRBJ2-1; a weak D match, TRBD2 (6 bases). This CDR3 has 16 amino acids. With 6 bases removed from V and 2 bases from J, the gap between germline ends came to 17 bases. Germline V gene data show CDR1 as SNHLY and CDR2 as FYNNEI. CDR3 nucleotides: TGTGCCAGCAGGGGGTTAGCGGAGGACACCTACAATGAGCAGTTCTTC. It encodes CASRGLAEDTYNEQFF.

This clonotype was recorded many times. This chain connects TRBV12-3 or TRBV12-4 to TRBJ2-7; no reliable D call. Trimming took off 1 base at V and 3 bases at J, with 7 bases between the two ends. CDR3 size: 13 residues. The CDR3 DNA reads as TGTGCCAGCAGTTTAGTGACAAACTACGAGCAGTACTTC. The encoded protein is CASSLVTNYEQYF.

This clonotype showed up many times. The rearrangement joins TRBV20-1 to TRBJ1-2; possibly TRBD1 for D (5 bases). The CDR3 extends over 14 amino acids. The V end was cut by 1 base, the J end by 7 bases, with 16 bases between. Germline loops: CDR1 DFQATT, CDR2 SNEGSKA (reference sequence). Written as DNA, the CDR3 is TGCAGTGCTAGAGGTCTCCAGGGTACAACTGGCTACACCTTC. Translated, it gives CSARGLQGTTGYTF.

In this sample, this clonotype turned up once. This may stem from a read error, because a much larger clone lies one nucleotide away. Because the CDR3 is missing its conserved closing phenylalanine or tryptophan, this is likely a read error. This chain uses TRBV12-3 or TRBV12-4 with TRBJ2-2; 12 nucleotides agree with TRBD2. The V and J ends lost 5 bases and 5 bases, in that order; junction bases with no gene match: 6. CDR3 length equals 16 residues. DNA of the CDR3: TGTGCCAGCAGTGCCAGACTAGCGGGGGATACCGGGGAGCTGTTTTGT. This encodes CASSARLAGDTGELFC.